A selection of T cell receptor beta chains follows, all from one sample in a study of blood T cell repertoires in COVID-19. Profiling relied on immunoSEQ multiplex PCR, and the TCRdb table lists in-frame clones only, not all of them. This table has 210,000 or so clones, about 90% appearing once. Sequenced sample: peripheral blood. These receptor sequences come from a woman aged 45 to 65 with acute or convalescent COVID-19. Each CDR3 is given with its conserved first and last residue. Each record gives: D gene, V gene, J gene, clone size, CDR3 DNA, CDR3 protein. D genes are given only for firm matches. Expanded clones get a size class; other rows say once, few or many, or leave the size out.

TRBD2	TRBV19	TRBJ2-3	NA	TGTGCCAGTAGTCAAGCGGGGGGGCTGGTAGATACGCAGTATTTT	CASSQAGGLVDTQYF
NA	TRBV7-6	TRBJ1-4	NA	TGTGCCAGCAGCTTAGGCGCTCCAGGGCGCCCGACTAATGAAAAACTGTTTTTT	CASSLGAPGRPTNEKLFF
NA	TRBV6-2/TRBV6-3	TRBJ1-5	few	TGTGCCAGCAGTCGGGGCCGCAGGGGCCAAAATCAGCCCCAGCATTTT	CASSRGRRGQNQPQHF
NA	TRBV6-2/TRBV6-3	TRBJ2-5	NA	TGTGCCAGCAGTGCACTGCAAGAGACCCAGTACTTC	CASSALQETQYF
TRBD1	TRBV19	TRBJ1-2	once	TGTGCCAGTTCGATCATTCCACAGGGGCGCGATGGCTACACCTTC	CASSIIPQGRDGYTF
TRBD2	TRBV24-1	TRBJ2-1	NA	TGTGCCACCAGTGATCGTACTACTAGCGGGAGCCACAATGAGCAGTTCTTC	CATSDRTTSGSHNEQFF
TRBD2	TRBV2	TRBJ2-1	NA	TGTGCCAGCAGAAAGAATCCGGGACTAGCGGGGGGTAGCTCCTACAATGAGCAGTTCTTC	CASRKNPGLAGGSSYNEQFF
TRBD2	TRBV27	TRBJ2-7	NA	TGTGCCAGCAGTGGGCCTAGCGGGGGCCTCTACGAGCAGTACTTC	CASSGPSGGLYEQYF
TRBD1	TRBV27	TRBJ1-1	NA	TGTGCCAGCACTCCCGGGACAGGACGAACTGAAGCTTTCTTT	CASTPGTGRTEAFF
NA	TRBV9	TRBJ2-5	NA	TGTGCCAGCAGCGTACCGTCGGAGCACGGCGAGACCCAGTACTTC	CASSVPSEHGETQYF
TRBD1	TRBV15	TRBJ1-4	NA	TGTGCCACCAGCAGAGATGTGCCAGGGGGAAACTCGGATGAAAAACTGTTTTTT	CATSRDVPGGNSDEKLFF
NA	TRBV5-8	TRBJ2-1	NA	TGTGCCAGCAGCCGGAGGTTGAATGAGCAGTTCTTC	CASSRRLNEQFF
TRBD2	TRBV24-1	TRBJ2-7	NA	TGTGCCACCAGTGATTCCCGGACTAGCGGGAGGGCCTACTACGAGCAGTACTTC	CATSDSRTSGRAYYEQYF
NA	TRBV5-1	TRBJ1-2	NA	TGCGCCAGCAGCTTAACAGACTATGGCTACACCTTC	CASSLTDYGYTF
TRBD2	TRBV7-9	TRBJ2-3	few	TGTGCCAGCAGCTCACACAGCGGGGGGGCAAATACGCAGTATTTT	CASSSHSGGANTQYF
TRBD2	TRBV25-1	TRBJ2-1	NA	TGTGCCAGCGGTTCGGGACTAGCGGCAGGGGGGCAGTTCTTC	CASGSGLAAGGQFF
TRBD2	TRBV29-1	TRBJ2-1	NA	TGCAGCGTTGAGGGACTAGCGGGAGTATCGGATGAGCAGTTCTTC	CSVEGLAGVSDEQFF
TRBD1	TRBV29-1	TRBJ1-1	NA	TGCAGCGTTGAAGCCCGGGACAGGGGGGACGCTGAAGCTTTCTTT	CSVEARDRGDAEAFF
NA	TRBV19	TRBJ1-5	NA	TGTGCCAGTAGTATAGGAGGGTTTCAGCCCCAGCATTTT	CASSIGGFQPQHF
NA	TRBV19	TRBJ2-2	NA	TGTGCCAGTAGTATAGGGCCGGGGGTGGAGGCCGGGGAGCTGTTTTTT	CASSIGPGVEAGELFF
NA	TRBV6-5	TRBJ1-1	NA	TGTGCCAGCAGTTACGCCCGGGTGAGTGAAGCTTTCTTT	CASSYARVSEAFF
TRBD1	TRBV6-5	TRBJ2-6	few	TGTGCCAGCAGCCGGACAGGGACTGGGGCCAACGTCCTGACTTTC	CASSRTGTGANVLTF